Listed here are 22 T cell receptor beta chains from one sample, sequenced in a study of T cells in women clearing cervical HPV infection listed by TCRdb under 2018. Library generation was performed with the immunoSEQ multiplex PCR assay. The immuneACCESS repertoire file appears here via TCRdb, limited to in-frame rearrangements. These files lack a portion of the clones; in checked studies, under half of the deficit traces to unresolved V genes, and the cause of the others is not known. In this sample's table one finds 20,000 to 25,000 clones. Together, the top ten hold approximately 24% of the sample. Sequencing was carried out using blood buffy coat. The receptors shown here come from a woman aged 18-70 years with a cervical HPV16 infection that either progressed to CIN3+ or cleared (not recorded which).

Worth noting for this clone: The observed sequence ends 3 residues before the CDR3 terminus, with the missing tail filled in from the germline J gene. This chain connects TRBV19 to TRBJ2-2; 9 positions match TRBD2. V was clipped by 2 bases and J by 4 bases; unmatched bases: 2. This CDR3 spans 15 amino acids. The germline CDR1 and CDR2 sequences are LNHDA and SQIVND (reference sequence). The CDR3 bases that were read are TGTGCCAGTAGTATACCGGGACTAGCCACCGGGGAG. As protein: CASSIPGLATGE. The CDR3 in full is CASSIPGLATGELFF.

The CDR3 bases that were read are TGTGCCAGTAGTACCCTCCGGGGTACA. It translates to CASSTLRGT. The full CDR3 protein reads CASSTLRGTAFF. The chain couples TRBV19 to TRBJ1-1, with D uncertain. Read coverage stops 3 residues before the CDR3 terminus; the germline J gene supplies the remainder. The CDR3 is made up of 12 amino acids. CDR1 and CDR2 (germline): LNHDA, SQIVND (reference sequence).

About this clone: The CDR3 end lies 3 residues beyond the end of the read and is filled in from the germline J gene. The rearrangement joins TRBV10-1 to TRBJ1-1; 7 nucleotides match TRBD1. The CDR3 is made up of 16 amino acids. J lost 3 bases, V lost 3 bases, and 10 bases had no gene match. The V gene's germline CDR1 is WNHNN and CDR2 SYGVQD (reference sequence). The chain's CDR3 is CASSEGRGLRDTEAFF. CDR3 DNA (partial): TGCGCCAGCAGTGAAGGAAGGGGGCTTCGAGACACTGAA.

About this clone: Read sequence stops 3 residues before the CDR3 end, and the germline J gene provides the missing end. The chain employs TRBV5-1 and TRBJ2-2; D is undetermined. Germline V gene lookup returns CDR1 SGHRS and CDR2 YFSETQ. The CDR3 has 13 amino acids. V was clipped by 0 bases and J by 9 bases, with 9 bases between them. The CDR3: CASSLGQDRELFF. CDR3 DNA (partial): TGCGCCAGCAGCTTGGGACAAGATAGGGAG. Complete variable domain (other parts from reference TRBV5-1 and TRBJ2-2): KAGVTQTPRYLIKTRGQQVTLSCSPISGHRSVSWYQQTPGQGLQFLFEYFSETQRNKGNFPGRFSGRQFSNSRSEMNVSTLELGDSALYLCASSLGQDRELFFGEGSRLTVL.

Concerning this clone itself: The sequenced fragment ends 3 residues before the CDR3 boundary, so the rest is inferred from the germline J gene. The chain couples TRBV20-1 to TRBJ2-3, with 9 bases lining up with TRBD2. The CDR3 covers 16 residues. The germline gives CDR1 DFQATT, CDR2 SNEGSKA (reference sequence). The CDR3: CSARVPSGGPSETQYF. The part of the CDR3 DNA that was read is TGCAGTGCTAGAGTACCGAGCGGGGGGCCCTCGGAGACG.

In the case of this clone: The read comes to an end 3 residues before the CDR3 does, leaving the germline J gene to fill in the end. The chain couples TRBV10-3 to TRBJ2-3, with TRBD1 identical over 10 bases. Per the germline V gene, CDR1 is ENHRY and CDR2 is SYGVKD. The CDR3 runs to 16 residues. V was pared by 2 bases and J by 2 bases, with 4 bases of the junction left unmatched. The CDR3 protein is CAISEKGQGPTDTQYF. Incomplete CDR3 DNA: TGTGCCATCAGTGAGAAGGGACAGGGGCCCACAGATACG.

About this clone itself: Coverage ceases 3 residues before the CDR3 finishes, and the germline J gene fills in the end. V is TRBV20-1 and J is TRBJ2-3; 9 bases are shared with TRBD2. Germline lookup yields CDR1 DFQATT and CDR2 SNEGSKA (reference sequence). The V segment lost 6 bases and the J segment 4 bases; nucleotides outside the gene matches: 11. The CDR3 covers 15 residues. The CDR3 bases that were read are TGCAGTGCGCTGACTAGCGGTGGGGGGTCAGATACG. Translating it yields CSALTSGGGSDT. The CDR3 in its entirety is CSALTSGGGSDTQYF.

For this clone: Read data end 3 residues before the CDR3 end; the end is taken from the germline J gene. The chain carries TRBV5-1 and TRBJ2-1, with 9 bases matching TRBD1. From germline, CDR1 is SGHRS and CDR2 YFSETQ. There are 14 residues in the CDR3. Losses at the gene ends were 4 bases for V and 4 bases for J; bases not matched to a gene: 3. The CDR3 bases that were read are TGCGCCAGCAGCCCAGGGACAGGGTACAATGAG. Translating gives CASSPGTGYNE. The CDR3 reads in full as CASSPGTGYNEQFF.

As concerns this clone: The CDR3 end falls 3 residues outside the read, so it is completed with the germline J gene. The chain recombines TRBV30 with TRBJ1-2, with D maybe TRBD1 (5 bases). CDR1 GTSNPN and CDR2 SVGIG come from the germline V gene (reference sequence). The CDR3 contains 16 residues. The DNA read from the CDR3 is TGTGCCTGGAGTGTACTGGGACTAGCGGACCACAATGAC. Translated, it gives CAWSVLGLADHND. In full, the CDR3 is CAWSVLGLADHNDYTF.

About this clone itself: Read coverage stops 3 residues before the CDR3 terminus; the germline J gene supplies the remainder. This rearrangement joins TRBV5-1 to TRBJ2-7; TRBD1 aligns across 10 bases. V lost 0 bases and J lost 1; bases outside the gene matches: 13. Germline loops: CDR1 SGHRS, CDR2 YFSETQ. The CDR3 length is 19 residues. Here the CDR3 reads CASSLDSGTGVFLSYEQYF. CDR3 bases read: TGCGCCAGCAGCTTGGATTCAGGGACAGGGGTTTTTCTATCCTACGAG.

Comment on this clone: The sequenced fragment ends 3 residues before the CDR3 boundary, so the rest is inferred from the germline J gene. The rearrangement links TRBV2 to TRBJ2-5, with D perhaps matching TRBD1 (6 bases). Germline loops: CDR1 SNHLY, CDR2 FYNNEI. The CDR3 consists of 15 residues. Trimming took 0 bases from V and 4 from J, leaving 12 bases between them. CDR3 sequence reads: CASSEADRSRETQYF. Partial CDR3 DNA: TGTGCCAGCAGTGAAGCTGACAGGTCCAGAGAGACC.

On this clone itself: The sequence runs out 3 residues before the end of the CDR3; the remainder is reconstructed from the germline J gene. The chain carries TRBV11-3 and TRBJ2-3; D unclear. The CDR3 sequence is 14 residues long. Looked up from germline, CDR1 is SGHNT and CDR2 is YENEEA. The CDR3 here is CASSQGRSQETQYF. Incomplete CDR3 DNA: TGTGCCAGCAGCCAAGGTCGGTCCCAGGAGACG.

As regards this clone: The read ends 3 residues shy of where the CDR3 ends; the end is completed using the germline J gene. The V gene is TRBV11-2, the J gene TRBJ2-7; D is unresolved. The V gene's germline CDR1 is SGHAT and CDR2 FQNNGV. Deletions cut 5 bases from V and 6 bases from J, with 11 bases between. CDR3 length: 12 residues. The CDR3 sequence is CASSLTNTEQYF. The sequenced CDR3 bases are TGTGCCAGCAGCCTAACTAACACCGAG.

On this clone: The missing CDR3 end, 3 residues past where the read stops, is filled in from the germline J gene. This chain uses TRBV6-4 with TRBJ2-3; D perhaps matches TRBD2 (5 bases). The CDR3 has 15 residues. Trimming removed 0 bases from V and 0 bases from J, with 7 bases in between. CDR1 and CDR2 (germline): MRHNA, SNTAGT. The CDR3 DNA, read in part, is TGTGCCAGCAGTGACTCTCGGGGAAGCACAGATACG. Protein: CASSDSRGSTDT. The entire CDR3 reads CASSDSRGSTDTQYF.

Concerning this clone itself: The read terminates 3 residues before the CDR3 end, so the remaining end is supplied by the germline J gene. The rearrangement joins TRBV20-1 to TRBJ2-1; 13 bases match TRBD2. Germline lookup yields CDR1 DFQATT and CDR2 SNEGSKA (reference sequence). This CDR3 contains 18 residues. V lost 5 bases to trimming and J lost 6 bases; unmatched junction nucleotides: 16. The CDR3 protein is CSALTSGGRGSSINEQFF. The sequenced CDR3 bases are TGCAGTGCTCTGACTAGCGGGGGGCGTGGAAGTTCTATCAATGAG.

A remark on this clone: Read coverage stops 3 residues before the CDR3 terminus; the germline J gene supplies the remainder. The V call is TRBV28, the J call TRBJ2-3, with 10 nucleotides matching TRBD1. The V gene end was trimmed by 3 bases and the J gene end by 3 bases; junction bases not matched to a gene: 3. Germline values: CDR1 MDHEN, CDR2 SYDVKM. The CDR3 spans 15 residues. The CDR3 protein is CASSFQDRGTDTQYF. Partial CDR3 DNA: TGTGCCAGCAGTTTCCAGGACAGGGGGACAGATACG.

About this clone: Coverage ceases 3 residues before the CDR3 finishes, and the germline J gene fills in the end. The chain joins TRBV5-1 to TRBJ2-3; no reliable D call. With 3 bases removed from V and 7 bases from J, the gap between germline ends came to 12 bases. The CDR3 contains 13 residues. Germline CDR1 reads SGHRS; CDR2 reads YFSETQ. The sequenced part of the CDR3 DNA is TGCGCCAGCAGCTCCGAAACGACAAATACG. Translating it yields CASSSETTNT. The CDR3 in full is CASSSETTNTQYF.

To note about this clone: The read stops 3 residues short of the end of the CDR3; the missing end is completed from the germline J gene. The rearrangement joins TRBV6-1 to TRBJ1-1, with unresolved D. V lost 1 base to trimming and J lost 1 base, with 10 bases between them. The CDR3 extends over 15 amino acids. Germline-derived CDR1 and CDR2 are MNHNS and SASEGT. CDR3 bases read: TGTGCCAGCAGTGAAGACCCCCACAGGAACACTGAA. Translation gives CASSEDPHRNTE. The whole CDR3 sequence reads CASSEDPHRNTEAFF.

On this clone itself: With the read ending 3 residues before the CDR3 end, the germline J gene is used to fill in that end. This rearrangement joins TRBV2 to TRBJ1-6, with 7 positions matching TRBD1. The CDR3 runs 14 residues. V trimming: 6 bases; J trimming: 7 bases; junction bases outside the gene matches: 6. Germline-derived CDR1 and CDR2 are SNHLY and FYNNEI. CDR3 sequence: CASSSDRVNSPLHF. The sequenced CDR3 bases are TGTGCCAGCAGCAGCGACAGGGTAAATTCACCC.

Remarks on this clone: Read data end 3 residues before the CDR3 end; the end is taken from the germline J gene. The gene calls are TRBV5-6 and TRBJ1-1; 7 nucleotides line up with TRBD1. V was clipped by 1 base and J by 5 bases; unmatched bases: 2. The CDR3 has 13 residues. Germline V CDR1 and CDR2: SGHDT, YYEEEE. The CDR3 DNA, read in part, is TGTGCCAGCAGCTTGAGGGGGCGGACTGAA. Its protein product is CASSLRGRTE. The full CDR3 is CASSLRGRTEAFF.

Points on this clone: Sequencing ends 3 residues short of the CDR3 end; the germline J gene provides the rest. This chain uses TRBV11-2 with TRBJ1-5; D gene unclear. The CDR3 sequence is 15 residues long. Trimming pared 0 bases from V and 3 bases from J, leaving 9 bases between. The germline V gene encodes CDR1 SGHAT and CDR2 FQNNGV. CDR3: CASSLDLRNNQPQHF. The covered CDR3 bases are TGTGCCAGCAGCTTAGATCTTCGTAACAATCAGCCC.

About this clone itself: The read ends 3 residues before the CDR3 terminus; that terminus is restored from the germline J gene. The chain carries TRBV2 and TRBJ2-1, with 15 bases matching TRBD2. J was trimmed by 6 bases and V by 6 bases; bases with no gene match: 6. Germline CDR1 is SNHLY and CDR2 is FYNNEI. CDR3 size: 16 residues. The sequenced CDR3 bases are TGTGCCAGCAGACCCGGACTAGCGGGAGGGCCCAATGAG. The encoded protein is CASRPGLAGGPNE. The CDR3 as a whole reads CASRPGLAGGPNEQFF. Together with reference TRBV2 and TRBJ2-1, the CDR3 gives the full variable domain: EPEVTQTPSHQVTQMGQEVILRCVPISNHLYFYWYRQILGQKVEFLVSFYNNEISEKSEIFDDQFSVERPDGSNFTLKIRSTKLEDSAMYFCASRPGLAGGPNEQFFGPGTRLTVL.